Each of the 6 T cell receptor beta chains below was sequenced from the same sample in a study of cytomegalovirus exposure and HLA in healthy donors. Primers included in the PCR were 60 Vbeta and 13 Jbeta primers. Sequencing used immunoSEQ multiplex PCR; TCRdb keeps in-frame clones, though not all of them. The sample holds about 240,000 clones; approximately 78% are singletons and the top ten take 0.4% to 0.6%. The material sequenced was PBMCs. The receptors come from a boy aged 10-17 years in good health and CMV-seronegative.

The chain couples TRBV6-5 to TRBJ1-2, with D unclear. Germline CDR1 reads MNHEY; CDR2 reads SVGAGI. CDR3 length: 12 amino acids. Trimming pared 11 bases from V and 0 bases from J, leaving 10 bases between. The DNA of the CDR3 is TGTGCCGCAACCCGAGCTAACTATGGCTACACCTTC. It translates to CAATRANYGYTF.

The chain employs TRBV5-1 and TRBJ2-5; TRBD2 matches 8 bases. After removal of 0 bases from V and 1 base from J, the junction contained 14 bases not matched to a gene. The CDR3 sequence is 19 residues long. Germline CDR1 and CDR2: SGHRS and YFSETQ. CDR3 bases: TGCGCCAGCAGCTTGGCCGCCGGATGGGCGGGAGGACTCCAAGAGACCCAGTACTTC. Residues: CASSLAAGWAGGLQETQYF. The whole variable domain, remainder taken from reference TRBV5-1 and TRBJ2-5, is KAGVTQTPRYLIKTRGQQVTLSCSPISGHRSVSWYQQTPGQGLQFLFEYFSETQRNKGNFPGRFSGRQFSNSRSEMNVSTLELGDSALYLCASSLAAGWAGGLQETQYFGPGTRLLVL.

The chain links TRBV6-5 to TRBJ1-2; D gene uncertain. Trimming removed 2 bases at V and 1 base at J, with 11 bases between. Germline assignment: CDR1 MNHEY and CDR2 SVGAGI. The CDR3 totals 15 residues. CDR3 nucleotide sequence: TGTGCCAGCAGTTACAATATGAGGATTAACTATGGCTACACCTTC. This sequence encodes CASSYNMRINYGYTF.

The chain employs TRBV19 and TRBJ1-5; D remains unclear. The V and J ends lost 3 bases and 0 bases respectively, with 24 bases between them. The CDR3 runs 20 residues. Germline V CDR1 and CDR2: LNHDA, SQIVND (reference sequence). CDR3 nucleotide sequence: TGTGCCAGTAGTATCCCCCAGCTAGAACGCGTGATATATAGCAATCAGCCCCAGCATTTT. This encodes CASSIPQLERVIYSNQPQHF.

The J gene is TRBJ1-1, the V gene TRBV29-1; D call uncertain. Germline CDR1 SQVTM, CDR2 ANQGSEA. The CDR3 consists of 13 residues. Between the trimmed V and J ends, which lost 6 bases and 1 base, there was a span of 12 bases. The CDR3: CSVAGRANTEAFF. For the CDR3, the DNA is TGCAGCGTGGCCGGGAGAGCGAACACTGAAGCTTTCTTT.

This chain connects TRBV29-1 to TRBJ2-7; the D gene is possibly TRBD1 (6 bases). The germline V gene has CDR1 SQVTM and CDR2 ANQGSEA. This CDR3 spans 14 amino acids. V lost 1 base and J 3 bases, leaving 13 bases between the germline ends. CDR3: CSVEVVQGDYEQYF. The CDR3 DNA follows: TGCAGCGTTGAAGTTGTACAGGGTGACTACGAGCAGTACTTC.